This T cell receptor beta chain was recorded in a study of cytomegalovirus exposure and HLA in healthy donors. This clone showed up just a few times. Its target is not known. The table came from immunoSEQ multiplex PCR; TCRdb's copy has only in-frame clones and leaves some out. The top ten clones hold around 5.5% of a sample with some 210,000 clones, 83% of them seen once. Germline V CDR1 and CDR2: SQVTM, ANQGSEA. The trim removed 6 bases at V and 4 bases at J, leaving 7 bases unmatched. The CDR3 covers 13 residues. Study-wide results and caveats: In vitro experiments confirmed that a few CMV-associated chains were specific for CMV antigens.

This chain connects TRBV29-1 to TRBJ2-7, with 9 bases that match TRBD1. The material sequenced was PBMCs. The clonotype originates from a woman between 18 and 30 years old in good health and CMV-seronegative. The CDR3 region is CSVTGTGRYEQYF. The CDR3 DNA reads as TGCAGCGTAACCGGGACAGGGAGGTACGAGCAGTACTTC.